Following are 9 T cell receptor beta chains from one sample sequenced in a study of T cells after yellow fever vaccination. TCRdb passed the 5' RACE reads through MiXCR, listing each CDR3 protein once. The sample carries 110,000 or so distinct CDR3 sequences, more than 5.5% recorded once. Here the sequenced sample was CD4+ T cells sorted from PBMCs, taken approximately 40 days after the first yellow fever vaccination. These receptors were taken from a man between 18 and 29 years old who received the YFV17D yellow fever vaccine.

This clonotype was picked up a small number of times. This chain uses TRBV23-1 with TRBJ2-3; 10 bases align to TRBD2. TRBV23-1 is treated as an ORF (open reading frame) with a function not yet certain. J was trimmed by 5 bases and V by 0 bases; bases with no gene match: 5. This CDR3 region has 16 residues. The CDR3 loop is CASSQSASGGGDTQYF. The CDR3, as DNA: TGCGCCAGCAGTCAATCCGCTAGCGGGGGTGGAGATACGCAGTATTTT.

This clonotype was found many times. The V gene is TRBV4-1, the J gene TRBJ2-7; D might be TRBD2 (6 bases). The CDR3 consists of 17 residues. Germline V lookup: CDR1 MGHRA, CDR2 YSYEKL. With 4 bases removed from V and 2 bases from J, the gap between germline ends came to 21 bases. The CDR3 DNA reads TGCGCCAGCAGCCCAGGACTATTGAAGGTTTTTACCTACGAGCAGTACTTC. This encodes CASSPGLLKVFTYEQYF.

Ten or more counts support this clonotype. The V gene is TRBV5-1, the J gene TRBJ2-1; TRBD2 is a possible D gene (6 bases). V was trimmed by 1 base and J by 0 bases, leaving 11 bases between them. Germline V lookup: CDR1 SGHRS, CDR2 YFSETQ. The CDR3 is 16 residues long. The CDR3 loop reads CASSLLAASSYNEQFF. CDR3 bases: TGCGCCAGCAGCTTGTTAGCGGCGAGCTCCTACAATGAGCAGTTCTTC.

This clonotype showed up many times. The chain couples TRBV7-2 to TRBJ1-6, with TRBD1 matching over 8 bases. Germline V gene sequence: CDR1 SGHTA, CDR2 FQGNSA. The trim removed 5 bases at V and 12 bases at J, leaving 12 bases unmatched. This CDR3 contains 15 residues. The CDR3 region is CASSPLQGARGPLHF. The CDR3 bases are TGTGCCAGCAGCCCCCTGCAGGGGGCGAGGGGACCCCTCCACTTT. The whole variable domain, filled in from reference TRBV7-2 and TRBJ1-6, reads GAGVSQSPSNKVTEKGKDVELRCDPISGHTALYWYRQSLGQGLEFLIYFQGNSAPDKSGLPSDRFSAERTGGSVSTLTIQRTQQEDSAVYLCASSPLQGARGPLHFGNGTRLTVT.

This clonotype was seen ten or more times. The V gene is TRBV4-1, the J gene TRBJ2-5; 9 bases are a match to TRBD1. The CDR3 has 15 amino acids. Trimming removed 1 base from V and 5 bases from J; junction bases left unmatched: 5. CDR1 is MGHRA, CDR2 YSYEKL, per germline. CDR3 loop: CASSQAGTGWETQYF. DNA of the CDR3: TGCGCCAGCAGCCAAGCCGGGACAGGGTGGGAGACCCAGTACTTC.

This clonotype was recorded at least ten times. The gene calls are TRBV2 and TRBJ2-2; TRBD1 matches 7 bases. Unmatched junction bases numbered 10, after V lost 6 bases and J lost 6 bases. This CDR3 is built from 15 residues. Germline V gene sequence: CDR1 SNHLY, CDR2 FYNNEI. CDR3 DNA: TGTGCCAGCAGAAGCCTCGAGGGGGCGGCCGGGGAGCTGTTTTTT. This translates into CASRSLEGAAGELFF.

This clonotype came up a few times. The CDR3 DNA sequence: TGCAGCGTTTACCTCCTCCCATCGAACACCGGGGAGCTGTTTTTT. Translation: CSVYLLPSNTGELFF. V gene TRBV29-1 combines with J gene TRBJ2-2; D ambiguous. This CDR3 is built from 15 residues. The V and J ends lost 5 bases and 0 bases respectively, with 13 bases between them. CDR1 is SQVTM and CDR2 is ANQGSEA in the germline V gene.

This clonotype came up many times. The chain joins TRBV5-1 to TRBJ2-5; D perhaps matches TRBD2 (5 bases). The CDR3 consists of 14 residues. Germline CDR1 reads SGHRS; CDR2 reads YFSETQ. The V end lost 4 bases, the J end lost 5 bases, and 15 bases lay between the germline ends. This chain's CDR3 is CASSMGSGHETQYF. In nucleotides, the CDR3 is TGCGCCAGCAGCATGGGAAGCGGTCACGAGACCCAGTACTTC.

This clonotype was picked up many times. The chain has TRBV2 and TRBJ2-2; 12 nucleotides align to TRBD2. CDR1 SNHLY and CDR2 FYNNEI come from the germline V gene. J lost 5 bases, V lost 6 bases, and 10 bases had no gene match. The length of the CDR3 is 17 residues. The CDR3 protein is CASSPRTSGAETGELFF. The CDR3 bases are TGTGCCAGCAGCCCCAGGACTAGCGGGGCGGAAACCGGGGAGCTGTTTTTT.